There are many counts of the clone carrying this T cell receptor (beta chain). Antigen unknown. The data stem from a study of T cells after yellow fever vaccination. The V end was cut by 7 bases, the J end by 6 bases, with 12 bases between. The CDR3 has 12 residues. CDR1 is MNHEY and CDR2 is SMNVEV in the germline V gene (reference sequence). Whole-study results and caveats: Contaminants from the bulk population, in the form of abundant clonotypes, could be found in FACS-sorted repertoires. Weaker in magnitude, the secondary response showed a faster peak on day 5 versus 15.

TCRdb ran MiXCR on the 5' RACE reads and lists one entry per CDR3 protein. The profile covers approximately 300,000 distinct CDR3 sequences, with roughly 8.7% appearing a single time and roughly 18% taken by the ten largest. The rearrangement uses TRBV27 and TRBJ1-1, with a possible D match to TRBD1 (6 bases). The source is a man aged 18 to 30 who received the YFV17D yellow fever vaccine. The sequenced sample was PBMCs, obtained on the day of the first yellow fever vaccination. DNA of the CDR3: TGTGCCAGCATAGGTTGGGGGCCTGAAGCTTTCTTT. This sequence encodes CASIGWGPEAFF.